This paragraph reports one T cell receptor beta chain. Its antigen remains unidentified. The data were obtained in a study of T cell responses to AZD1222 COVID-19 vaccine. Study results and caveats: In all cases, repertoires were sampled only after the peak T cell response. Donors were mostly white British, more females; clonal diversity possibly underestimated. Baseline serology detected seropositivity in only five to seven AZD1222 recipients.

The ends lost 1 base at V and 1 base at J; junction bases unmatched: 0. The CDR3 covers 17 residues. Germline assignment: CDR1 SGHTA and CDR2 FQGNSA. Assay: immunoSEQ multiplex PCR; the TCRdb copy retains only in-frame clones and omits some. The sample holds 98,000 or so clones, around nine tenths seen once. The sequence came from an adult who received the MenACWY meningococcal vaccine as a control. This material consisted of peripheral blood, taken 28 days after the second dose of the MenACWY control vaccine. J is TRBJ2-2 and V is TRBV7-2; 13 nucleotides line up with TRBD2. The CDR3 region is CASSLGLAGGNTGELFF. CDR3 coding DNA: TGTGCCAGCAGCTTAGGACTAGCGGGGGGGAACACCGGGGAGCTGTTTTTT.